These 4 T cell receptor beta chains came from one sample sequenced in a study of regulatory T cells in long-lasting Graves disease. HTBI primers from iRepertoire and Arm-PCR of CDR3 regions yielded the TCR beta libraries. TCRdb re-derived calls from the multiplex PCR reads in MiXCR, one entry per CDR3 protein. Counted here are almost 450,000 distinct CDR3 sequences, over 15% occurring once; the ten biggest clones make up roughly 10%. Time point described: newly diagnosed GD, antithyroid drugs for less than 3 months. From RNA extracted from PBMCs, the TCR library was made. In addition, the sample was reused for a study of T cells in Graves' hyperthyroidism and ophthalmopathy.

The specimen comprised peripheral blood mononuclear cells (PBMCs), sampled at new diagnosis, from a patient treated with antithyroid drugs. Receptors were obtained from a woman aged 30 to 39 with Graves disease.

The chain joins TRBV7-9 to TRBJ1-4, with D hard to call. Trimming pared 2 bases from V and 8 bases from J, leaving 6 bases between. CDR3 length: 12 amino acids. Germline values: CDR1 SEHNR, CDR2 FQNEAQ (reference sequence). The CDR3 coding sequence is TGTGCCAGCAGCTTAACGGGGGAAAAACTGTTTTTT. It is translated as CASSLTGEKLFF.

To note about this clonotype: It may be a read error: a sequence one base away is much more abundant. This chain links TRBV7-2 with TRBJ1-3; 10 bases are shared with TRBD1. Per the germline V gene, CDR1 is SGHTA and CDR2 is FQGNSA. The CDR3 contains 15 residues. CDR3 sequence reads: CASSDRGRTGNTRYF. The CDR3 DNA reads as TGTGCCAGCAGCGACAGGGGGCGGACTGGAAACACCAGATATTTT.

This chain uses TRBV20-1 with TRBJ2-6; D gene uncertain. The CDR3 has 14 residues. CDR1 DFQATT and CDR2 SNEGSKA come from the germline V gene (reference sequence). V was pared by 6 bases and J by 1 base, with 10 bases between. The CDR3 region is CSAARISGANVLTF. The CDR3 DNA is TGCAGTGCGGCCCGTATTTCTGGGGCCAACGTCCTGACTTTC.

This clonotype has more than one count but fewer than ten. The chain carries TRBV7-2 and TRBJ1-5; D may be TRBD1 (5 bases). The length of the CDR3 is 14 residues. Germline values: CDR1 SGHTA, CDR2 FQGNSA. V was clipped by 1 base and J by 7 bases, with 11 bases between them. CDR3 DNA: TGTGCCAGCAGCTTAGGAGGGGTGTCACAGCCCCAGCATTTT. Amino acid sequence: CASSLGGVSQPQHF.